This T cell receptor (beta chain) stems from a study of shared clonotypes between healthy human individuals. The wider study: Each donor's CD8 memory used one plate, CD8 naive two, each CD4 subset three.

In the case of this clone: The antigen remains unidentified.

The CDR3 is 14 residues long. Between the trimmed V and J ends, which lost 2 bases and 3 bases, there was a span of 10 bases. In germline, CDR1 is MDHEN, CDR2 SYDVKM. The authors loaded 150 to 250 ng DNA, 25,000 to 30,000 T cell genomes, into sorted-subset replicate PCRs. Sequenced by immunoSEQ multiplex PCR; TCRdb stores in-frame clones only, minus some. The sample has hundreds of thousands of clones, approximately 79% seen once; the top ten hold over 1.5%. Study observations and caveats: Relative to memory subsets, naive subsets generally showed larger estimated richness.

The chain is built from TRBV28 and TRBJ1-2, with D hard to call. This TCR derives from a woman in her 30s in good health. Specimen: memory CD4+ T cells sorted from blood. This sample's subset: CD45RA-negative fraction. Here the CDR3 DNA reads TGTGCCAGCAGTTTAACTGGGGAGGACTATGGCTACACCTTC. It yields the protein CASSLTGEDYGYTF.